This is a list of T cell receptor beta chains from one sample in a study of cytomegalovirus exposure and HLA in healthy donors. The table came from immunoSEQ multiplex PCR; TCRdb's copy has only in-frame clones and leaves some out. Among about 150,000 clones, about 86% were seen once, and the ten largest hold over 2%. Sequenced input: PBMCs. Every receptor here comes from a human donor in good health. The CDR3 runs from the conserved cysteine through the conserved F or W. The order of the fields is CDR3 protein, CDR3 DNA, J gene, V gene, clone size, D gene. The D gene is left open where the match is weak. For some rows the clone size is stated as once, few or many, or as a class when expanded; others skip it.

CDR3 protein: CASSLEARGHNEKLFF
CDR3 DNA: TGTGCCAGCAGCTTAGAAGCCAGGGGCCATAATGAAAAACTGTTTTTT
J gene: TRBJ1-4
V gene: TRBV7-2
clone size: once
D gene: .

CDR3 protein: CASSWGREANTGELFF
CDR3 DNA: TGCGCCAGCAGCTGGGGCCGGGAGGCGAACACCGGGGAGCTGTTTTTT
J gene: TRBJ2-2
V gene: TRBV5-1
clone size: .
D gene: TRBD2

CDR3 protein: CASSLASGDGYEQYF
CDR3 DNA: TGTGCCAGCAGCTTAGCTTCCGGGGATGGATACGAGCAGTACTTC
J gene: TRBJ2-7
V gene: TRBV13
clone size: .
D gene: .

CDR3 protein: CASSYSISETYEQYF
CDR3 DNA: TGTGCCAGCAGCTATTCTATCTCTGAGACCTACGAGCAGTACTTC
J gene: TRBJ2-7
V gene: TRBV7-9
clone size: .
D gene: .

CDR3 protein: CASSLVAGEYNEQFF
CDR3 DNA: TGCGCCAGCAGCTTGGTAGCGGGGGAGTACAATGAGCAGTTCTTC
J gene: TRBJ2-1
V gene: TRBV5-1
clone size: .
D gene: TRBD2

CDR3 protein: CASSEGTSGSKRF
CDR3 DNA: TGTGCCAGCAGTGAGGGGACTAGCGGGAGTAAGAGATTC
J gene: TRBJ2-7
V gene: TRBV2
clone size: .
D gene: TRBD2

CDR3 protein: CSVGRVGEQYF
CDR3 DNA: TGCAGCGTTGGCAGGGTTGGCGAGCAGTACTTC
J gene: TRBJ2-7
V gene: TRBV29-1
clone size: .
D gene: .

CDR3 protein: CASSLSGSRTDTQYF
CDR3 DNA: TGTGCCAGCAGCTTGAGTGGGAGTCGTACAGATACGCAGTATTTT
J gene: TRBJ2-3
V gene: TRBV5-4
clone size: .
D gene: .

CDR3 protein: CASSSHPGDRGYGYTF
CDR3 DNA: TGCGCCAGCAGCTCCCATCCGGGGGACAGAGGCTATGGCTACACCTTC
J gene: TRBJ1-2
V gene: TRBV4-1
clone size: .
D gene: TRBD1

CDR3 protein: CASTIKAGGPVEQFF
CDR3 DNA: TGTGCCAGCACCATTAAGGCGGGGGGGCCGGTCGAGCAGTTCTTC
J gene: TRBJ2-1
V gene: TRBV2
clone size: .
D gene: TRBD2

CDR3 protein: CASSLEGVGSYEQYF
CDR3 DNA: TGTGCCAGCAGTTTAGAGGGCGTGGGTTCCTACGAGCAGTACTTC
J gene: TRBJ2-7
V gene: TRBV27
clone size: .
D gene: .